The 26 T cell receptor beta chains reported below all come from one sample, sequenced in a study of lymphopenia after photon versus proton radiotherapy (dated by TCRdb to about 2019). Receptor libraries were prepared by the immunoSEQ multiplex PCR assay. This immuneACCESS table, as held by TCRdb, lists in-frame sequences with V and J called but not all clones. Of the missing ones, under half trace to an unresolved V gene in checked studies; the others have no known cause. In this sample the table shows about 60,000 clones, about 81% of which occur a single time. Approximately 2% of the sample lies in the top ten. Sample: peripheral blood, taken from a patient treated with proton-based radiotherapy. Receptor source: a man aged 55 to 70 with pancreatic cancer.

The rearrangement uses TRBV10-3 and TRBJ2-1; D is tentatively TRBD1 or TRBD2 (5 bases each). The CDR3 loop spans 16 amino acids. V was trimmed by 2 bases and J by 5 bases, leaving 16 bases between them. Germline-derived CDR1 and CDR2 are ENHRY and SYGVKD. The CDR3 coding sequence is TGTGCCATCAGTGAGAGTGAGGGACGGAATGACAATGAGCAGTTCTTC. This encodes CAISESEGRNDNEQFF.

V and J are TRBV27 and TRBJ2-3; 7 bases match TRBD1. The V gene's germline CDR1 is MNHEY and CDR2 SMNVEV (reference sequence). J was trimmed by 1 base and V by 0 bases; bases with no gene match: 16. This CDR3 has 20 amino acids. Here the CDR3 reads CASSLSEKGAPGQCTDTQYF. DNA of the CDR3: TGTGCCAGCAGTTTATCGGAAAAGGGGGCTCCCGGCCAATGCACAGATACGCAGTATTTT.

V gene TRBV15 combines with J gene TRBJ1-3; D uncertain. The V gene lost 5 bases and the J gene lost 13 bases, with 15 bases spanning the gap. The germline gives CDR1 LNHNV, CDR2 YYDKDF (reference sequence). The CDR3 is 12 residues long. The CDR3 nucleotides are TGTGCCACCAGCTATTCCCAAGGGCCTATATATTTT. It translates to CATSYSQGPIYF.

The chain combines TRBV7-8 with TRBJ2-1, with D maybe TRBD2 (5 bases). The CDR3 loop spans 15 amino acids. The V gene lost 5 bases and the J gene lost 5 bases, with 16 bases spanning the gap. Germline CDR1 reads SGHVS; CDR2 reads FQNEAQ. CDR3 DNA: TGTGCCAGCAGCCATAACGGGGTAGATAACAATGAGCAGTTCTTC. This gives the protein CASSHNGVDNNEQFF.

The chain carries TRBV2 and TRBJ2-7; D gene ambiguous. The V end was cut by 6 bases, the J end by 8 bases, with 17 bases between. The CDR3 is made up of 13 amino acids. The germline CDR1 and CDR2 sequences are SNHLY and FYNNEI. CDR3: CASRGPANVKQYF. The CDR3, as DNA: TGTGCCAGCAGGGGCCCCGCAAACGTCAAGCAGTACTTC.

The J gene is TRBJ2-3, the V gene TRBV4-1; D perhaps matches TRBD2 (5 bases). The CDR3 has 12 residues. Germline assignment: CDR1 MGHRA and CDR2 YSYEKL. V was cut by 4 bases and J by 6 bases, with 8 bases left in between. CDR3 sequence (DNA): TGCGCCAGCAGCCGAGGCGGGGATACGCAGTATTTT. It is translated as CASSRGGDTQYF.

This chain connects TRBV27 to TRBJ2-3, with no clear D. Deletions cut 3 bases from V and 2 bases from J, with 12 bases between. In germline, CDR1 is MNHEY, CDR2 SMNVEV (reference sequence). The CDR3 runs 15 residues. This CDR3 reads CASSFRLFNTDTQYF. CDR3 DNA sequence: TGTGCCAGCAGTTTTAGACTCTTTAACACAGATACGCAGTATTTT.

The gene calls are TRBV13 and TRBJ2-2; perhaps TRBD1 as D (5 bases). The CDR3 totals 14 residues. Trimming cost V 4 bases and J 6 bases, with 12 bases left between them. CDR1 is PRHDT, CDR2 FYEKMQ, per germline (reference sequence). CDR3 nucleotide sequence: TGTGCCAGCAGCTCCCAGGGTGATGCCGGGGAGCTGTTTTTT. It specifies CASSSQGDAGELFF.

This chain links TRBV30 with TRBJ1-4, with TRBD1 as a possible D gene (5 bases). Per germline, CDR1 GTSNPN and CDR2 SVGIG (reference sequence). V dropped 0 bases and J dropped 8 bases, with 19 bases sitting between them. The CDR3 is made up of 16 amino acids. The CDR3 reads CAWSVQSTGGREKLFF. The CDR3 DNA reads TGTGCCTGGAGTGTACAGTCGACCGGGGGTCGAGAAAAACTGTTTTTT.

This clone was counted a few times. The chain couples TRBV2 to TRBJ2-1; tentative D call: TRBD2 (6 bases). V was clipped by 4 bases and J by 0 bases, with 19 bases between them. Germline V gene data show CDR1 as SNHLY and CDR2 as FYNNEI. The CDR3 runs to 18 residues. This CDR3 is CASSARLIAANSYNEQFF. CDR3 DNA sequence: TGTGCCAGCAGTGCCCGTTTAATAGCGGCCAACTCCTACAATGAGCAGTTCTTC. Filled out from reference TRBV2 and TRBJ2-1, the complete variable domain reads EPEVTQTPSHQVTQMGQEVILRCVPISNHLYFYWYRQILGQKVEFLVSFYNNEISEKSEIFDDQFSVERPDGSNFTLKIRSTKLEDSAMYFCASSARLIAANSYNEQFFGPGTRLTVL.

The CDR3 DNA reads TGTGCCAGCAGCTCAAGAAACCAGGGAAACAATGAGCAGTTCTTC. Translated: CASSSRNQGNNEQFF. V gene TRBV7-8 combines with J gene TRBJ2-1; a weak D match, TRBD1 (5 bases). Germline V gene lookup returns CDR1 SGHVS and CDR2 FQNEAQ. The V gene lost 4 bases and the J gene lost 5 bases, with 15 bases spanning the gap. This CDR3 comprises 15 residues.

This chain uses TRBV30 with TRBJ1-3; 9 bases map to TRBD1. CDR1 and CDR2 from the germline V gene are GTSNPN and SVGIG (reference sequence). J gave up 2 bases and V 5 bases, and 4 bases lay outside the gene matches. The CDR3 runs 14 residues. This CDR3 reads CAWWDRAAGNTIYF. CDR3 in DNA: TGTGCCTGGTGGGACAGGGCAGCTGGAAACACCATATATTTT.

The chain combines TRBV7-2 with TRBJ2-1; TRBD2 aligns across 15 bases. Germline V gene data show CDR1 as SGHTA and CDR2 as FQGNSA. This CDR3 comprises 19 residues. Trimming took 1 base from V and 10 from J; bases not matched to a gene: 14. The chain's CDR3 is CASSLGGTSGRRGRKEQFF. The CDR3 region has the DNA TGTGCCAGCAGCTTAGGGGGGACTAGCGGGAGGAGGGGTCGGAAAGAGCAGTTCTTC.

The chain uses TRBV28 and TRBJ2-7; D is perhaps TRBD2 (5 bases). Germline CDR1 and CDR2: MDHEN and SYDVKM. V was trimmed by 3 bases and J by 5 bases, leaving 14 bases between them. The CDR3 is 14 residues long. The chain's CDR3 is CASSFLALPDEQYF. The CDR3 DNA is TGTGCCAGCAGTTTCCTAGCCCTGCCTGACGAGCAGTACTTC.

This CDR3 is CASTPGLAGARETQYF. CDR3 in DNA: TGTGCCAGCACCCCGGGACTAGCGGGAGCGCGGGAGACCCAGTACTTC. The V call is TRBV7-2, the J call TRBJ2-5; 14 nucleotides match TRBD2. CDR1 is SGHTA, CDR2 FQGNSA, per germline. CDR3 size: 16 residues. Trimming took 7 bases from V and 5 from J; bases not matched to a gene: 9.

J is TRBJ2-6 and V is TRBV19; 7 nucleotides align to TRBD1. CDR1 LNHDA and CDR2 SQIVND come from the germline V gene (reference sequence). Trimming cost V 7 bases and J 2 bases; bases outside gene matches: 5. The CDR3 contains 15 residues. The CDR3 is CASNRQGPGANVLTF. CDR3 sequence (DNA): TGTGCCAGTAATAGACAGGGTCCTGGGGCCAACGTCCTGACTTTC.

The CDR3 bases are TGTGCCAGCAAGGCGGGGGGTTCATCCTACGAGCAGTACTTC. As protein: CASKAGGSSYEQYF. The chain links TRBV28 to TRBJ2-7, with TRBD2 matching over 8 bases. The CDR3 is made up of 14 amino acids. CDR1 and CDR2 from the germline V gene are MDHEN and SYDVKM. With 7 bases clipped from V and 1 base from J, the junction kept 6 bases outside the gene matches.

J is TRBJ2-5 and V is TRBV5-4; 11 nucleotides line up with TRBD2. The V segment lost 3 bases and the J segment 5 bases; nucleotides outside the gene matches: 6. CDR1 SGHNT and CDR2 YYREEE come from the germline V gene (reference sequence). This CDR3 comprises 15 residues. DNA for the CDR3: TGTGCCAGCAGCTCCCGACTAGCGGGAACGGAGACCCAGTACTTC. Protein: CASSSRLAGTETQYF.

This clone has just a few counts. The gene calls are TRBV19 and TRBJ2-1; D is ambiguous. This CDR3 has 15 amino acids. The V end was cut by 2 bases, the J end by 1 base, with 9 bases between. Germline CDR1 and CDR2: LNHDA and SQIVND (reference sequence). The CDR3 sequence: CASSISDDSYNEQFF. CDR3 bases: TGTGCCAGTAGTATATCTGACGATTCCTACAATGAGCAGTTCTTC.

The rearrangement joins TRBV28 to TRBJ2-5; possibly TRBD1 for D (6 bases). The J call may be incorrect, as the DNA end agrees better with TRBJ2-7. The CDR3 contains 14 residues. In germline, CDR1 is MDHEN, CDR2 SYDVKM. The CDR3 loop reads CASSPLRDNYEQYF. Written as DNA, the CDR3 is TGTGCCAGCAGCCCCCTCCGGGACAACTACGAGCAGTACTTC.

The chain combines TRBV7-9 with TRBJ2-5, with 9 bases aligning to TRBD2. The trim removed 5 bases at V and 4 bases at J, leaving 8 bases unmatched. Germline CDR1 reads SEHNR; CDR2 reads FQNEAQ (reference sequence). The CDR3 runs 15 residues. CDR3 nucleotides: TGTGCCAGCAGCCATACGCGGACTAGCGCAGAGACCCAGTACTTC. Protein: CASSHTRTSAETQYF.

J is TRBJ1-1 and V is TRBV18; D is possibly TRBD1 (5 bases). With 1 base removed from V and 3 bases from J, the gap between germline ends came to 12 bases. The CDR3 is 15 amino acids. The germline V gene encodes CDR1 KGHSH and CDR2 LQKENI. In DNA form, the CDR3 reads TGTGCCAGCTCACCACAAAGGGGAATAGACACTGAAGCTTTCTTT. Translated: CASSPQRGIDTEAFF.

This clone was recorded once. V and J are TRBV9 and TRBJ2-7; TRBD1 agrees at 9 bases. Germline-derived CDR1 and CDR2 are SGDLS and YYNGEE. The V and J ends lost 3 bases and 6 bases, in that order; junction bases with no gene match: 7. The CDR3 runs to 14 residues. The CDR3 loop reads CASSAGTGSAEQYF. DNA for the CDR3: TGTGCCAGCAGCGCCGGGACAGGGTCAGCCGAGCAGTACTTC.

The CDR3 coding sequence is TGTGCCAGCAGCCAAGATTCACGATTTTCGGGACAGGGGGCATTCAATGAGCAGTTCTTC. It is translated as CASSQDSRFSGQGAFNEQFF. The chain uses TRBV4-2 and TRBJ2-1; TRBD1 matches at 12 bases. The CDR3 is 20 amino acids. Germline CDR1 reads LGHNA; CDR2 reads YNFKEQ. The ends lost 0 bases at V and 6 bases at J; junction bases unmatched: 15.

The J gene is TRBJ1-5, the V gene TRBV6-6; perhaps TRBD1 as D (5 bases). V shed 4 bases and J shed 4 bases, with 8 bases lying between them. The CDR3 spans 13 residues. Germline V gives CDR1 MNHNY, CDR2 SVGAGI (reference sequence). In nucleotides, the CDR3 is TGTGCCAGCAGTTCGGGGGGTAATCAGCCCCAGCATTTT. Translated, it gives CASSSGGNQPQHF.

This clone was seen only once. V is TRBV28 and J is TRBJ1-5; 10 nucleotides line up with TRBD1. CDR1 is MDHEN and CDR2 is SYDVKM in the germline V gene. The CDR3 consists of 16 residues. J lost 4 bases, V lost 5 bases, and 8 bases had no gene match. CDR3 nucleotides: TGTGCCAGCAGTCCACGGGACAGGGGAAGAAATCAGCCCCAGCATTTT. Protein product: CASSPRDRGRNQPQHF.